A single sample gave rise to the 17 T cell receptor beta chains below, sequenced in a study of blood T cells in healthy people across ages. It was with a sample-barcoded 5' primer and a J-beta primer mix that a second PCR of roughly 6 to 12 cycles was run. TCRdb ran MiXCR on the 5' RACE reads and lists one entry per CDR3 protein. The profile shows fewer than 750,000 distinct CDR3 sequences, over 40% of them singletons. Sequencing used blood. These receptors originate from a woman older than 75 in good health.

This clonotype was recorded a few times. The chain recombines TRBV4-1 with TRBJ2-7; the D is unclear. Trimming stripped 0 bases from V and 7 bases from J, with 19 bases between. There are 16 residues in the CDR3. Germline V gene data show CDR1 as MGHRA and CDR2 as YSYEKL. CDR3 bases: TGCGCCAGCAGCCAAGATGGACCGCCGCCCTACAATGAGCAGTACTTC. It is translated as CASSQDGPPPYNEQYF.

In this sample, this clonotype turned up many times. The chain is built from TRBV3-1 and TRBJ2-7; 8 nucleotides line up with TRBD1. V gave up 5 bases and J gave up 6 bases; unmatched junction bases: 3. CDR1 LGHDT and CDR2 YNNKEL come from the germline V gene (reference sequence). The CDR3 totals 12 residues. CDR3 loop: CASSSQGVEQYF. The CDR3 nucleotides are TGTGCCAGCAGCTCACAGGGGGTCGAGCAGTACTTC.

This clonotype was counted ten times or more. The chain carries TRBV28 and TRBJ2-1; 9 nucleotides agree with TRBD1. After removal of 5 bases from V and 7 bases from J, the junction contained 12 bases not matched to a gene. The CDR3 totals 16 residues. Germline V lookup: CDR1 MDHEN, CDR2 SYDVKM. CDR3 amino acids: CASSTPGQGTRNEQFF. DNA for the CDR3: TGTGCCAGCAGTACCCCGGGACAGGGAACGCGGAATGAGCAGTTCTTC. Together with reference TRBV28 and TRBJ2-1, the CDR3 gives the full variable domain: DVKVTQSSRYLVKRTGEKVFLECVQDMDHENMFWYRQDPGLGLRLIYFSYDVKMKEKGDIPEGYSVSREKKERFSLILESASTNQTSMYLCASSTPGQGTRNEQFFGPGTRLTVL.

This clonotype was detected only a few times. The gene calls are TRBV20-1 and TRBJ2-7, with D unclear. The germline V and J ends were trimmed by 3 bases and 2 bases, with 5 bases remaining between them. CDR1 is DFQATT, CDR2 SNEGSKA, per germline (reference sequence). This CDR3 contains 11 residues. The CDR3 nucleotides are TGCAGTGCTAGTCAAACCTACGAGCAGTACTTC. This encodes CSASQTYEQYF.

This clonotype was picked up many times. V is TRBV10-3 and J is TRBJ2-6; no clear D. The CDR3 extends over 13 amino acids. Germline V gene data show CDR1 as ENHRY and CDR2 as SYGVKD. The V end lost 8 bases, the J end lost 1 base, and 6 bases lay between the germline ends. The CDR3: CAILGSGANVLTF. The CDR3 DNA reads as TGTGCCATCTTGGGGTCTGGGGCCAACGTCCTGACTTTC.

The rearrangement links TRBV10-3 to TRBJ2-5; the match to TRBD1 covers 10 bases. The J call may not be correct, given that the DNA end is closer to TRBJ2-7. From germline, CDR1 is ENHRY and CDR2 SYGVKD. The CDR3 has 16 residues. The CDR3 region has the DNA TGTGCCATCAGTGAGCCGATCGGGACAGGGGAATACGAGCAGTACTTC. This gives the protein CAISEPIGTGEYEQYF.

CDR3 region: CASSVLIGQGVNQPQHF. In nucleotides, the CDR3 is TGTGCCAGCAGTGTACTAATAGGACAGGGGGTCAATCAGCCCCAGCATTTT. The chain combines TRBV28 with TRBJ1-5; 10 bases agree with TRBD1. Germline V CDR1 and CDR2: MDHEN, SYDVKM. V trimming: 5 bases; J trimming: 3 bases; junction bases outside the gene matches: 10. The CDR3 covers 17 residues.

The CDR3 coding sequence is TGTGCCAGCAGCGACAACAATCAGCCCCAGCATTTT. It is translated as CASSDNNQPQHF. V and J are TRBV25-1 and TRBJ1-5, with unresolved D. V lost 6 bases and J 3 bases, leaving 6 bases between the germline ends. Germline CDR1 and CDR2: MGHDK and SYGVNS. The CDR3 covers 12 residues.

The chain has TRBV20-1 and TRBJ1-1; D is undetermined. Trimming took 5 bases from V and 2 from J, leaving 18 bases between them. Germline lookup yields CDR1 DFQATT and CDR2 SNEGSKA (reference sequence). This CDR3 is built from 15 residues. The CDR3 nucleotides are TGCAGTGCTGACTCGTCTCTCAACGGTAACACTGAAGCTTTCTTT. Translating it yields CSADSSLNGNTEAFF.

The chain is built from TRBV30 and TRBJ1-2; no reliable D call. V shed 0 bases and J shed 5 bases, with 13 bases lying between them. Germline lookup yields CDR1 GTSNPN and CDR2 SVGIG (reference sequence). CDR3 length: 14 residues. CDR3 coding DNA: TGTGCCTGGAGTGTCACAGTCCCGCGGTATGGCTACACCTTC. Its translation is CAWSVTVPRYGYTF. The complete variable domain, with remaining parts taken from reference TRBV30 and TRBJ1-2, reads SQTIHQWPATLVQPVGSPLSLECTVEGTSNPNLYWYRQAAGRGLQLLFYSVGIGQISSEVPQNLSASRPQDRQFILSSKKLLLSDSGFYLCAWSVTVPRYGYTFGSGTRLTVV.

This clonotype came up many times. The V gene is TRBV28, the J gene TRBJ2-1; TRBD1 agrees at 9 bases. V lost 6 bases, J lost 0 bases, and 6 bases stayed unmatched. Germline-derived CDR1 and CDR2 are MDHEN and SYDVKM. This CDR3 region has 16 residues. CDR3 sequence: CASRNRGPSSYNEQFF. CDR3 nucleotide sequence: TGTGCCAGCAGAAACAGGGGGCCCAGCTCCTACAATGAGCAGTTCTTC. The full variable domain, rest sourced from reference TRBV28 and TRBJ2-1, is DVKVTQSSRYLVKRTGEKVFLECVQDMDHENMFWYRQDPGLGLRLIYFSYDVKMKEKGDIPEGYSVSREKKERFSLILESASTNQTSMYLCASRNRGPSSYNEQFFGPGTRLTVL.

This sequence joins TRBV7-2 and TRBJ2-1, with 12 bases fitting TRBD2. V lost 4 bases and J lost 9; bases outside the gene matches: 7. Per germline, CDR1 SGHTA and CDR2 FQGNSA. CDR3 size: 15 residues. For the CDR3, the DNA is TGTGCCAGCAGCTCTTCTAGCGGGGGGGCCTTTGAGCAGTTCTTC. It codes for CASSSSSGGAFEQFF. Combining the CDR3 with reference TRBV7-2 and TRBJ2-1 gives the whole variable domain GAGVSQSPSNKVTEKGKDVELRCDPISGHTALYWYRQSLGQGLEFLIYFQGNSAPDKSGLPSDRFSAERTGGSVSTLTIQRTQQEDSAVYLCASSSSSGGAFEQFFGPGTRLTVL.

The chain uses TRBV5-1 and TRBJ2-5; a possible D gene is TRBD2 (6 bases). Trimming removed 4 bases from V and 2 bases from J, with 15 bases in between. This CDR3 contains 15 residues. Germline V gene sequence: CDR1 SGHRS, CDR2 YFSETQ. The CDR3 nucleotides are TGCGCCAGCAGCCTTGGGGGGTTTCGACAAGAGACCCAGTACTTC. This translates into CASSLGGFRQETQYF.

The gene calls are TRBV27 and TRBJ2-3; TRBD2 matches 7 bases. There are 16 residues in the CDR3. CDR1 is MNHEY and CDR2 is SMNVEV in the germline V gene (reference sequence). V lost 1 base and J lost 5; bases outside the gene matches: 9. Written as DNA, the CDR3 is TGTGCCAGCAGTTTATGGGCTAGCGGACGGGAAGATACGCAGTATTTT. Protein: CASSLWASGREDTQYF.

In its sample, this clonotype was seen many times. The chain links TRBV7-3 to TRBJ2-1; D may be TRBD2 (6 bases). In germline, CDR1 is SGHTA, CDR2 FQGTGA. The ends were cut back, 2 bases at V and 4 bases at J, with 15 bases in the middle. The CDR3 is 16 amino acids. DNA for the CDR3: TGTGCCAGCAGCTTAGACGGCGGGGTGTCTTACAATGAGCAGTTCTTC. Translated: CASSLDGGVSYNEQFF. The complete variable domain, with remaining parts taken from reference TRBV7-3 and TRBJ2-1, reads GAGVSQTPSNKVTEKGKYVELRCDPISGHTALYWYRQSLGQGPEFLIYFQGTGAADDSGLPNDRFFAVRPEGSVSTLKIQRTERGDSAVYLCASSLDGGVSYNEQFFGPGTRLTVL.

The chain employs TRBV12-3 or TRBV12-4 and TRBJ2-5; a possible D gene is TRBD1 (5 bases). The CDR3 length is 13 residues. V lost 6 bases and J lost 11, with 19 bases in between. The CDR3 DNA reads TGTGCCAGCAGCCCGGGCGCAGGACATGAGCAGTACTTC. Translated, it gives CASSPGAGHEQYF.

The CDR3 sequence: CASSFERERKETQFF. As DNA, the CDR3 is TGTGCCAGCAGTTTTGAGCGGGAGCGGAAAGAGACCCAGTTCTTC. The chain carries TRBV28 and TRBJ2-5; 8 bases match TRBD2. The J call is in doubt because the DNA end fits TRBJ2-1 better. The V gene's germline CDR1 is MDHEN and CDR2 SYDVKM. CDR3 length: 15 residues.